This is a list of T cell receptor beta chains from one sample in a study of identical twins. Using its own MiXCR run on the 5' RACE reads, TCRdb lists one record per CDR3 protein. The sample lists 500,000 or so distinct CDR3 sequences; 14% were seen once. The same sample was also used in a study of yellow fever vaccine responses in identical twins.

The material sequenced was CD4+ T cells sorted from blood. The receptor set was obtained from a woman aged 18 to 35 in good health. CDR3s include the opening cysteine and the closing phenylalanine or tryptophan. The D gene is left open where the match is weak.

J gene	D gene	V gene	CDR3 protein
TRBJ2-1	TRBD2	TRBV7-6	CASSLTSGSISHEQFF
TRBJ2-3	NA	TRBV28	CASSSFGTDTQYF
TRBJ2-2	NA	TRBV12-3/TRBV12-4	CASSTPGPWNTGELFF
TRBJ2-3	NA	TRBV2	CASRVTPLGTDTQYF
TRBJ2-5	NA	TRBV29-1	CSVEKQVQETQYF
TRBJ2-2	NA	TRBV7-8	CASSLERWQGPGELFF
TRBJ1-2	TRBD1	TRBV27	CASSLSHQGGSTGYTF
TRBJ2-3	NA	TRBV7-9	CASSFRERTDTQYF
TRBJ2-1	TRBD2	TRBV11-1	CASSLGLAGGSLYNEQFF
TRBJ2-2	NA	TRBV20-1	CSAEGERATGELFF
TRBJ2-3	NA	TRBV4-3	CASSQEVFDTQYF
TRBJ1-3	TRBD1	TRBV12-3/TRBV12-4	CASSDTGGGNTIYF
TRBJ2-3	NA	TRBV4-1	CASSLTLLPADTQYF
TRBJ2-2	NA	TRBV12-3/TRBV12-4	CASRRDHGTGELFF
TRBJ2-2	TRBD2	TRBV4-3	CASSQDLAGAVGELFF
TRBJ2-2	NA	TRBV5-1	CASSQDSGELFF
TRBJ1-1	NA	TRBV24-1	CATSGGVGTEAFF
TRBJ2-3	TRBD1	TRBV28	CASTGDTPSTDTQYF
TRBJ2-7	NA	TRBV6-1	CASRRTEGSYEQYF
TRBJ2-2	NA	TRBV4-2	CASSQATPTWANTGELFF
TRBJ2-7	NA	TRBV12-3/TRBV12-4	CTSSLAGTGPRLIEQYF
TRBJ2-6	NA	TRBV9	CASSTRQILSSGANVLTF
TRBJ2-5	NA	TRBV7-9	CASSRTGTQETQYF
TRBJ2-5	TRBD2	TRBV10-3	CAIREPGGAQETQYF
TRBJ1-6	NA	TRBV27	CASRGWENSPLHF
TRBJ2-5	TRBD2	TRBV11-2	CASSLSSSGSGETQYF
TRBJ1-1	NA	TRBV6-5	CGGETEAFF
TRBJ1-3	NA	TRBV5-1	CASSPFEDGNTIYF
TRBJ2-6	NA	TRBV5-1	CASSERGSGANVLTF
TRBJ2-7	TRBD1	TRBV30	CAWSVAGQGSEQYF